Shown below are 2 T cell receptor beta chains from a single sample sequenced in a study. Profiled with immunoSEQ multiplex PCR; TCRdb holds only in-frame clones, not every one. The sample includes approximately 53,000 clones, 85% to 95% of them seen just once. The sequencing sample was made of PBMCs. The receptors originated from a man aged 35 to 55 with rheumatoid arthritis.

The V call is TRBV12-5, the J call TRBJ2-3; tentative D call: TRBD2 (6 bases). From germline, CDR1 is LGHNT and CDR2 FRNRAP. The CDR3 loop spans 12 amino acids. Trimming took off 4 bases at V and 4 bases at J, with 6 bases between the two ends. CDR3 nucleotide sequence: TGTGCTAGTGGTTCGGGGGCAGATACGCAGTATTTT. Translating gives CASGSGADTQYF. The full variable domain, in which reference TRBV12-5 and TRBJ2-3 provide the parts outside the CDR3, is DARVTQTPRHKVTEMGQEVTMRCQPILGHNTVFWYRQTMMQGLELLAYFRNRAPLDDSGMPKDRFSAEMPDATLATLKIQPSEPRDSAVYFCASGSGADTQYFGPGTRLTVL.

V usage is TRBV28 and J usage is TRBJ2-7; D is uncertain. The CDR3 consists of 14 residues. V lost 6 bases and J lost 6, with 18 bases in between. Germline V gene sequence: CDR1 MDHEN, CDR2 SYDVKM. In DNA, the CDR3 is TGTGCCAGCAGCAACTTCGAGGTTCTACTCGAGCAGTACTTC. It is translated as CASSNFEVLLEQYF.